The T cell receptor beta chain under discussion was sequenced for a study of blood T cell repertoires in COVID-19. Background on the study: Spain, Italy and the United States supplied samples that represented acute and convalescent COVID-19. The cDNA or gDNA used as material had been derived from T cells, B-cell-depleted T cells, or PBMCs.

Original handling: Using reference gene primer amplification, nucleated cell counts were estimated. Data came from immunoSEQ multiplex PCR; TCRdb stores just in-frame clones and leaves some out. The D gene and trimming were derived from the DNA, and the V and J assignments and clone size from that table. The data show roughly 300,000 clones, around 84% seen once. Categorization into cohorts depended on clinical history that participants reported. Unmatched junction bases numbered 7, after V lost 6 bases and J lost 9 bases. The CDR3 runs to 13 residues. This sequence joins TRBV12-3 or TRBV12-4 and TRBJ2-4; 8 bases align to TRBD2. The clonotype originates from a woman aged 18-29 years who had recovered from COVID-19. Material: PBMCs or T cells enriched from blood (not recorded which). As DNA, the CDR3 is TGTGCCAGCAGCCCGGGGGGGGTAAGCATTCAGTACTTC. Encoded protein: CASSPGGVSIQYF.